These 27 T cell receptor beta chains came from one sample sequenced in a study of T cells in tumors after PD-1 blockade. Produced via immunoSEQ multiplex PCR; TCRdb's table is partial and in-frame only. The table lists 6,500 to 9,500 clones, about two thirds of them singletons. The sequences come from tumor tissue, collected after anti-PD-1 treatment. All receptors derive from a human donor with basal cell carcinoma.

V gene TRBV24-1 combines with J gene TRBJ2-4; no definite D call. Germline V gene lookup returns CDR1 KGHDR and CDR2 SFDVKD. Trimming shortened V by 5 bases and J by 0 bases, and 22 bases separated the two germline ends. This CDR3 spans 19 amino acids. The CDR3 nucleotides are TGTGCCACCAGTGGAGGTGTGTCAGACACCCAACTAGCCAAAAACATTCAGTACTTC. It yields the protein CATSGGVSDTQLAKNIQYF.

V gene TRBV4-1 combines with J gene TRBJ2-3; 8 bases are a match to TRBD2. From germline, CDR1 is MGHRA and CDR2 YSYEKL. The CDR3 sequence is 19 residues long. Germline trimming cut 0 bases from V and 3 bases from J; bases unmatched to any gene: 14. This CDR3 reads CASSQDPGNSGSGTDTQYF. In nucleotides, the CDR3 is TGCGCCAGCAGCCAAGATCCGGGTAACAGCGGGAGCGGGACAGATACGCAGTATTTT.

The genes are TRBV5-1 and TRBJ2-7; 9 bases agree with TRBD1. The CDR3 contains 15 residues. Trimming cost V 4 bases and J 1 base; bases outside gene matches: 6. The germline V gene has CDR1 SGHRS and CDR2 YFSETQ. The CDR3 is CASSKDGTGSYEQYF. The CDR3 DNA is TGCGCCAGCAGCAAAGACGGGACAGGGTCCTACGAGCAGTACTTC. The full variable domain, in which reference TRBV5-1 and TRBJ2-7 provide the parts outside the CDR3, is KAGVTQTPRYLIKTRGQQVTLSCSPISGHRSVSWYQQTPGQGLQFLFEYFSETQRNKGNFPGRFSGRQFSNSRSEMNVSTLELGDSALYLCASSKDGTGSYEQYFGPGTRLTVT.

The rearrangement uses TRBV21-1 and TRBJ2-7; the tabulated D call, TRBD1, remains unverified against the DNA. TRBV21-1 is annotated as a pseudogene. The CDR3 length is 22 residues. The CDR3 DNA is TGTGCCAGCAGCAAAGAGAATCGACCAATAGAGAATCACAGGGACGGGCCCTACGAGCAGTACTTC. It specifies CASSKENRPIENHRDGPYEQYF.

The chain has TRBV6-1 and TRBJ2-2; the match to TRBD2 covers 7 bases. Trimming cost V 1 base and J 5 bases; bases outside gene matches: 1. The germline gives CDR1 MNHNS, CDR2 SASEGT. The CDR3 spans 14 residues. The CDR3 spells CASSEVSGTGELFF. CDR3 sequence (DNA): TGTGCCAGCAGTGAAGTTAGCGGGACCGGGGAGCTGTTTTTT.

This clone is labeled medium-sized (0.01 to 0.1%). The gene calls are TRBV4-3 and TRBJ1-5; 12 nucleotides match TRBD1. With 5 bases clipped from V and 6 bases from J, the junction kept 5 bases outside the gene matches. CDR1 and CDR2 from the germline V gene are LGHNA and YSLEER. CDR3 length equals 15 residues. The CDR3, as DNA: TGCGCCAGCAGCAGCGGGACAGGGGGCGGTCAGCCCCAGCATTTT. It encodes CASSSGTGGGQPQHF.

V usage is TRBV19 and J usage is TRBJ2-1; D could derive from TRBD1 or TRBD2 (5 bases each). Between the trimmed V and J ends, which lost 0 bases and 5 bases, there was a span of 8 bases. The CDR3 runs 14 residues. Germline values: CDR1 LNHDA, CDR2 SQIVND (reference sequence). For the CDR3, the DNA is TGTGCCAGTAGTATAGATCAGGGACACAATGAGCAGTTCTTC. This gives the protein CASSIDQGHNEQFF.

The V and J genes are TRBV6-5 and TRBJ2-1; 13 bases match TRBD2. The CDR3 has 15 residues. CDR1 MNHEY and CDR2 SVGAGI come from the germline V gene. V gave up 6 bases and J gave up 8 bases; unmatched junction bases: 7. CDR3 protein: CASRMTSGGPHEQFF. The DNA of the CDR3 is TGTGCCAGCAGGATGACTAGCGGGGGGCCCCATGAGCAGTTCTTC.

This chain uses TRBV5-6 with TRBJ1-2; 9 bases map to TRBD1. Per germline, CDR1 SGHDT and CDR2 YYEEEE. CDR3 size: 13 residues. Germline trimming cut 5 bases from V and 5 bases from J; bases unmatched to any gene: 4. CDR3 sequence reads: CASSLDRGYGYTF. The CDR3 region has the DNA TGTGCCAGCAGTTTAGACAGGGGGTATGGCTACACCTTC.

This clone was counted a single time. CDR3 sequence: CASSLSTGETQYF. The CDR3 region has the DNA TGTGCCAGCAGTTTATCGACAGGAGAGACCCAGTACTTC. The V gene is TRBV27, the J gene TRBJ2-5, with D perhaps matching TRBD1 (6 bases). This CDR3 spans 13 amino acids. V was cut by 0 bases and J by 4 bases, with 6 bases left in between. Germline V gene lookup returns CDR1 MNHEY and CDR2 SMNVEV (reference sequence).

This clone was counted only a few times. The CDR3 here is CASSPSGQPRDTQYF. Written as DNA, the CDR3 is TGTGCCAGCTCACCCTCGGGACAGCCGAGGGATACGCAGTATTTT. V gene TRBV18 combines with J gene TRBJ2-3; 7 bases map to TRBD1. The CDR3 runs to 15 residues. Looked up from germline, CDR1 is KGHSH and CDR2 is LQKENI. Trimming took 3 bases from V and 6 from J; bases not matched to a gene: 9.

V gene TRBV3-1 (or the pseudogene TRBV3-2) combines with J gene TRBJ2-2; D gene ambiguous. The V gene's germline CDR1 is LGHDT and CDR2 YNNKEL (reference sequence). This CDR3 region has 13 residues. Between the trimmed V and J ends, which lost 4 bases and 3 bases, there was a span of 6 bases. CDR3 amino acids: CASSPRDTGELFF. CDR3 in DNA: TGTGCCAGCAGCCCACGAGACACCGGGGAGCTGTTTTTT.

This clone was seen only a few times. This rearrangement joins TRBV12-3 or TRBV12-4 to TRBJ2-2; a possible D gene is TRBD2 (6 bases). This CDR3 region has 12 residues. Trimming pared 4 bases from V and 7 bases from J, leaving 7 bases between. CDR3 nucleotides: TGTGCCAGCAGTTGGCGGGGCGGGGAGCTGTTTTTT. It codes for CASSWRGGELFF.

The CDR3 loop is CASSRVGVFNEQFF. In DNA, the CDR3 is TGTGCCAGTAGTAGAGTAGGGGTCTTCAATGAGCAGTTCTTC. The chain uses TRBV19 and TRBJ2-1; TRBD1 might be the D (5 bases). The germline V gene has CDR1 LNHDA and CDR2 SQIVND (reference sequence). V was trimmed by 4 bases and J by 6 bases, leaving 13 bases between them. This CDR3 has 14 residues.

In this sample, this clone turned up once. The gene calls are TRBV27 and TRBJ2-2; D perhaps matches TRBD1 (6 bases). CDR3 length: 14 residues. Trimming stripped 3 bases from V and 5 bases from J, with 10 bases between. The germline gives CDR1 MNHEY, CDR2 SMNVEV (reference sequence). The CDR3 loop is CASSLGASTGELFF. The CDR3 bases are TGTGCCAGCAGTTTGGGGGCCTCTACCGGGGAGCTGTTTTTT.

A single count supports this clone. The chain joins TRBV6-5 to TRBJ1-1, with 7 bases identical to TRBD1. V lost 5 bases to trimming and J lost 1 base; unmatched junction nucleotides: 7. CDR1 is MNHEY, CDR2 SVGAGI, per germline. This CDR3 is 15 amino acids long. The CDR3, as DNA: TGTGCCAGCAGTACAGGGGAAGCTACGAACACTGAAGCTTTCTTT. It yields the protein CASSTGEATNTEAFF.

The chain links TRBV4-1 to TRBJ2-7; a possible D gene is TRBD2 (6 bases). The CDR3 extends over 16 amino acids. The germline CDR1 and CDR2 sequences are MGHRA and YSYEKL. The V and J ends lost 6 bases and 0 bases respectively, with 18 bases between them. CDR3 bases: TGCGCCAGCAGTCCGGCCCTAGCGTCGAGCTCCTACGAGCAGTACTTC. It specifies CASSPALASSSYEQYF.

The chain has TRBV4-1 and TRBJ2-3, with D possibly TRBD2 on 7 matching bases. V was clipped by 0 bases and J by 7 bases, with 20 bases between them. Per the germline V gene, CDR1 is MGHRA and CDR2 is YSYEKL. This CDR3 has 17 amino acids. CDR3: CASSQEGGAFLMYTQYF. CDR3 bases: TGCGCCAGCAGCCAAGAAGGGGGGGCATTCTTAATGTATACGCAGTATTTT.

This clone was observed a few times. This chain connects TRBV11-3 to TRBJ1-1; D may be TRBD1 (5 bases). Per the germline V gene, CDR1 is SGHNT and CDR2 is YENEEA. V was cut by 5 bases and J by 2 bases, with 9 bases left in between. There are 13 residues in the CDR3. This chain's CDR3 is CASSPGQNTEAFF. The CDR3 DNA is TGTGCCAGCAGCCCCGGACAAAACACTGAAGCTTTCTTT.

V is TRBV9 and J is TRBJ2-2; 11 bases are shared with TRBD2. The CDR3 runs 17 residues. J gave up 4 bases and V 3 bases, and 8 bases lay outside the gene matches. Per germline, CDR1 SGDLS and CDR2 YYNGEE. In DNA form, the CDR3 reads TGTGCCAGCAGCGACCCGACTAGCGGGGCGGGCACCGGGGAGCTGTTTTTT. Translated: CASSDPTSGAGTGELFF. Full variable domain (remainder filled in from reference TRBV9 and TRBJ2-2): DSGVTQTPKHLITATGQRVTLRCSPRSGDLSVYWYQQSLDQGLQFLIQYYNGEERAKGNILERFSAQQFPDLHSELNLSSLELGDSALYFCASSDPTSGAGTGELFFGEGSRLTVL.

This chain joins TRBV18 and TRBJ2-5, with TRBD1 matching over 8 bases. The CDR3 sequence is 14 residues long. The germline gives CDR1 KGHSH, CDR2 LQKENI. Germline trimming cut 3 bases from V and 3 bases from J; bases unmatched to any gene: 3. This chain's CDR3 is CASSPLTGEETQYF. CDR3 nucleotides: TGTGCCAGCTCACCTTTGACAGGGGAAGAGACCCAGTACTTC.

J is TRBJ2-3 and V is TRBV6-5, with TRBD1 matching over 7 bases. CDR3 length equals 14 residues. CDR1 is MNHEY and CDR2 is SVGAGI in the germline V gene. The V gene end was trimmed by 5 bases and the J gene end by 6 bases; junction bases not matched to a gene: 8. In nucleotides, the CDR3 is TGTGCCAGCAGTCGAGTAGGGGGCCCCGATACGCAGTATTTT. As protein: CASSRVGGPDTQYF.

V usage is TRBV19 and J usage is TRBJ2-7; D unresolved. The ends were cut back, 7 bases at V and 6 bases at J, with 22 bases in the middle. This CDR3 spans 15 amino acids. The germline gives CDR1 LNHDA, CDR2 SQIVND (reference sequence). CDR3 sequence reads: CASTPPALEACEQYF. CDR3 coding DNA: TGTGCCAGTACCCCCCCCGCGTTAGAAGCCTGCGAGCAGTACTTC. The full variable domain, with the rest looked up from reference TRBV19 and TRBJ2-7, is DGGITQSPKYLFRKEGQNVTLSCEQNLNHDAMYWYRQDPGQGLRLIYYSQIVNDFQKGDIAEGYSVSREKKESFPLTVTSAQKNPTAFYLCASTPPALEACEQYFGPGTRLTVT.

The chain carries TRBV5-4 and TRBJ1-2; no definite D call. CDR3 size: 13 residues. V lost 1 base and J lost 3, with 7 bases in between. Germline CDR1 and CDR2: SGHNT and YYREEE (reference sequence). The CDR3 sequence is CASSLSLDYGYTF. The DNA of the CDR3 is TGTGCCAGCAGCTTGAGCCTAGACTATGGCTACACCTTC.

The chain is built from TRBV28 and TRBJ2-3; 8 bases are a match to TRBD1. Per germline, CDR1 MDHEN and CDR2 SYDVKM. V gave up 2 bases and J gave up 0 bases; unmatched junction bases: 1. This CDR3 is 15 amino acids long. The CDR3 loop reads CASSLGTGSTDTQYF. CDR3 coding DNA: TGTGCCAGCAGTTTAGGGACAGGAAGCACAGATACGCAGTATTTT.

The chain employs TRBV6-5 and TRBJ2-1; 9 nucleotides agree with TRBD2. V lost 2 bases to trimming and J lost 4 bases; unmatched junction nucleotides: 3. CDR1 is MNHEY and CDR2 is SVGAGI in the germline V gene. CDR3 size: 15 residues. As DNA, the CDR3 is TGTGCCAGCAGTTACGATCTAGCGGGGTACAATGAGCAGTTCTTC. Translated: CASSYDLAGYNEQFF.

The gene calls are TRBV7-9 and TRBJ2-3; no clear D. Looked up from germline, CDR1 is SEHNR and CDR2 is FQNEAQ (reference sequence). The CDR3 totals 19 residues. The germline V and J ends were trimmed by 1 base and 4 bases, with 24 bases remaining between them. CDR3: CASSLVRLGPPGSPDTQYF. The CDR3 DNA follows: TGTGCCAGCAGCTTAGTCAGGCTTGGGCCACCGGGCTCCCCAGATACGCAGTATTTT.